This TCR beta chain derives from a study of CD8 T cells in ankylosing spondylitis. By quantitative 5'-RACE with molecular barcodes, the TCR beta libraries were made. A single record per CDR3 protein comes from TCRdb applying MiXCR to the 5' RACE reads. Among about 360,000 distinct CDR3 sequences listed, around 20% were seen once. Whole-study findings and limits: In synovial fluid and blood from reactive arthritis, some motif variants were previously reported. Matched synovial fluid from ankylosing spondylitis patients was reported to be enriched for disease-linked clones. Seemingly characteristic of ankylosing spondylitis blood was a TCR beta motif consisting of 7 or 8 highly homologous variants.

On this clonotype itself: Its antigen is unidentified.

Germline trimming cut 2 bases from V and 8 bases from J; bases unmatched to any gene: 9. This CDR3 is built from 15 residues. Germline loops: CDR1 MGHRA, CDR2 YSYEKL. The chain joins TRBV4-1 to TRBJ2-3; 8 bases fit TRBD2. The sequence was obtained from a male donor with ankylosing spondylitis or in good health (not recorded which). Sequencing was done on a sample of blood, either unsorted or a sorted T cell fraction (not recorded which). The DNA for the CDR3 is TGCGCCAGCAGCCAAATAGCGGGGCCTTTGGGTACGCAGTATTTT. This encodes CASSQIAGPLGTQYF.